These T cell receptor beta chains were read from a single sample in a study of read filtering for tumor transcriptome and immune sequencing. TCRdb itself ran the reads through MiXCR, one entry per CDR3 protein. This sample has 35,000 to 50,000 distinct CDR3 sequences, with approximately 10% found just once. Sequencing input: a population of CD138-negative cells sorted from bone marrow. All receptors derive from a donor aged 40 or older with multiple myeloma. CDR3s include the opening cysteine and the closing phenylalanine or tryptophan. A D gene is named only where the DNA matches it firmly. The listing skips clone size in some rows; elsewhere it reads once, few, many or a size class.

cdr3_nt cdr3_aa j_call d_call clone_size v_call
TGCAGCGTTGCGCTATTTCACTACAATGAGCAGTTCTTC CSVALFHYNEQFF TRBJ2-1 NA many TRBV29-1
TGCAGCGTTCTCTCCAGGGGTGGTGAAAAACTGTTTTTT CSVLSRGGEKLFF TRBJ1-4 NA many TRBV29-1
TGTGCCAGCAGCCCAGGGGGGGGGGCGTACTATGAGCAGTTCTTC CASSPGGGAYYEQFF TRBJ2-1 NA NA TRBV28
TGTGCCAGCAGCTTATTAGGGGGCAGTTATAGCAATCAGCCCCAGCATTTT CASSLLGGSYSNQPQHF TRBJ1-5 TRBD1 many TRBV7-6
TGTGCCAGCAGTGATCAGGGAGAGTTGAACACTGAAGCTTTCTTT CASSDQGELNTEAFF TRBJ1-1 NA many TRBV25-1
TGTGCCAGCAGCCCTTTTTCCTACGAGCAGTACTTC CASSPFSYEQYF TRBJ2-7 NA many TRBV11-2
TGTGCCAGCAGCTTATGGCGGCGGTCAGATACGCAGTATTTT CASSLWRRSDTQYF TRBJ2-3 NA few TRBV11-1
TGTGCCAGCAGCTTAGGGACAGGGGAGAATGAGCAGTTCTTC CASSLGTGENEQFF TRBJ2-1 TRBD1 medium-sized TRBV7-2
TGTGCCAGCAGCACAAGACAGGCCCGCGAGCCCCAGCATTTT CASSTRQAREPQHF TRBJ1-5 NA NA TRBV7-2
TGTGCCAGCAGCCGCCGGGACAACACCGCGAACACCGGGGAGCTGTTTTTT CASSRRDNTANTGELFF TRBJ2-2 NA many TRBV7-9
TGTGCCAGCAGTTTCGAGACTCAAGAGACCCAGTACTTC CASSFETQETQYF TRBJ2-5 NA many TRBV12-3/TRBV12-4
TGTGCCAGCAGCTCGACTAGCCATGTTCGAAACACCATATATTTT CASSSTSHVRNTIYF TRBJ1-3 NA many TRBV7-2
TGTGCCAGCAGTGGCGGGGGCAAGTCCTATAATTCACCCCTCCACTTT CASSGGGKSYNSPLHF TRBJ1-6 NA many TRBV2
TGTGCCAGCAGCTTACGTCCCCCAAGCTCCTACAATGAGCAGTTCTTC CASSLRPPSSYNEQFF TRBJ2-1 NA many TRBV7-2
TGTGCCAGCAGCTCCGGACTAGCGGGGGGATGGGCCGGGGAGCTGTTTTTT CASSSGLAGGWAGELFF TRBJ2-2 TRBD2 NA TRBV28
TGTGCCAGCAGCTTGGGGACCGGCTTGGGGGGAGATACGCAGTATTTT CASSLGTGLGGDTQYF TRBJ2-3 NA many TRBV5-8
TGTGCCAGCAGCATAGGGCGGAACACTGAAGCTTTCTTT CASSIGRNTEAFF TRBJ1-1 NA few TRBV11-1
TGTGCCAGCAGTTTCCCCGGGGGAGATACGCAGTATTTT CASSFPGGDTQYF TRBJ2-3 NA many TRBV27